The present entry profiles one TCR beta chain with its context. Its antigen is still unknown. This entry belongs to a study of shared clonotypes between healthy human individuals. General study points: Among donors, clonotype sharing was expected to be affected by sequencing depth. Sampling included only blood; tissue repertoires likely differ.

The CDR3 extends over 13 amino acids. Libraries were prepared by immunoSEQ multiplex PCR; TCRdb keeps only in-frame clonotypes and omits some of them. This sample has more than 2,000,000 clones; 85% to 95% occur once, and the top ten carry roughly 0.14%. This clonotype was obtained from a man younger than 30 in good health. This rearrangement joins TRBV21-1 to TRBJ2-7; the table's TRBD1 call for D was not verified on the DNA. TRBV21-1 is designated a pseudogene. Sequencing input: naive CD4+ T cells sorted from blood. Regarding subset: CD45RA+ positively selected. CDR3 bases: TGTGCCAGCAGCAGCCAGGTCAGCTACGAGCAGTACTTC. Protein sequence: CASSSQVSYEQYF.